This TCR beta chain was recorded in a study of blood T cell repertoires in COVID-19. Background on the study: Samples taken during acute and convalescent COVID-19 were collected in the United States, Italy and Spain. PBMCs, B-cell-depleted T cells, or T cells provided the cDNA or gDNA that made up the material.

V was clipped by 0 bases and J by 2 bases, with 9 bases between them. The germline gives CDR1 SGDLS, CDR2 YYNGEE. The CDR3 has 14 amino acids. As originally analysed: Counts of nucleated cells, estimated from reference gene primer amplification, were obtained. Some clones are missing from TCRdb's copy, which holds only in-frame ones; the method was immunoSEQ multiplex PCR. Clone size and the V and J calls come from that table; the DNA yielded D and trimming. The table records about 490,000 clones, 80% to 90% of them present only once. This TCR derives from a human donor in a cohort sampled during active COVID-19. The V call is TRBV9, the J call TRBJ2-7; D is ambiguous. The sample was peripheral blood. The CDR3 loop reads CASSVDSRTYEQYF. The CDR3 DNA sequence: TGTGCCAGCAGCGTAGATTCTAGAACCTACGAGCAGTACTTC.